This note documents a single T cell receptor beta chain sequence. The antigen remains undetermined. The repertoire was sequenced with immunoSEQ multiplex PCR; TCRdb's copy has only in-frame clones and lacks some. The table has around 130,000 clones, roughly nine tenths seen once; the top ten hold 3%. The entry originates in a study of T cell responses to AZD1222 COVID-19 vaccine. Findings of the study overall: Of spike-specific TCRs, nearly half reportedly target regions left unmutated in variants. Spike-specific TCRs gained breadth and depth after people received two AZD1222 doses. Repertoire sampling was restricted to post-peak T cell response timepoints. Seropositive at baseline were only a handful of AZD1222 recipients.

Per germline, CDR1 SGHAT and CDR2 FQNNGV. Trimming shortened V by 0 bases and J by 4 bases, and 13 bases separated the two germline ends. This CDR3 is 16 amino acids long. The rearrangement joins TRBV11-2 to TRBJ2-1, with D possibly being TRBD2 (6 bases). The TCR sequence derives from an adult who received the AZD1222 COVID-19 vaccine. The sample was peripheral blood, taken 28 days after the second AZD1222 dose. The CDR3 loop is CASSLDRTSTYNEQFF. As DNA, the CDR3 is TGTGCCAGCAGCTTAGATCGCACTAGCACATACAATGAGCAGTTCTTC.